The 31 T cell receptor beta chains in this list originate from one sample, sequenced in a study of T-cell reconstitution after alpha-beta-depleted transplantation in children (dated by TCRdb to the mid-2010s). To prepare the library, PCR was applied. For sequencing, an Illumina HiSeq 2500 was employed. To normalize quantification of the TCRbeta repertoire, the TCR libraries were built with molecular barcoding that relied on unique molecular identifiers. TCRdb itself trimmed the public reads at Q25 with fastp, ran MiXCR and retained productive beta chains. All rows with the same CDR3 protein become a single entry with the most common DNA and genes. The sample records about 900,000 distinct CDR3 sequences, about 31% of which are singletons. About 28% of the sample goes to the ten largest clones. The sample's treatment or condition label, decoded: allogeneic hematopoietic cell transplantation with graft depleted of TCRalphabeta T cells and CD19 B cells.

The sequencing here drew on PBMCs, mostly from graft donor cells, taken 360 days after TCRalphabeta/CD19-depleted stem cell transplant. These receptors originate from a boy in the first two years of life who had a stem cell transplant for SCID, so the T cells may come from the graft donor.

The CDR3 DNA follows: TGTGCCAGCAGCTTAGAGGCTCTAGCGGGGGTCTACAATGAGCAGTTCTTC. Protein: CASSLEALAGVYNEQFF. The V and J genes are TRBV7-8 and TRBJ2-1; 10 bases are shared with TRBD2. The V gene's germline CDR1 is SGHVS and CDR2 FQNEAQ. The CDR3 is 17 residues long. The trim removed 1 base at V and 3 bases at J, leaving 6 bases unmatched.

This clonotype appeared a few times. V usage is TRBV14 and J usage is TRBJ1-6, with D unresolved. The germline V gene has CDR1 SGHDN and CDR2 FVKESK. The germline V and J ends were trimmed by 3 bases and 10 bases, with 10 bases remaining between them. The CDR3 has 13 residues. CDR3 coding DNA: TGTGCCAGCAGCCACAGAAACGCCTCACCCCTCCACTTT. It translates to CASSHRNASPLHF.

The V call is TRBV20-1, the J call TRBJ2-5, with 7 bases aligning to TRBD2. The CDR3 extends over 14 amino acids. V lost 5 bases, J lost 5 bases, and 11 bases stayed unmatched. Per the germline V gene, CDR1 is DFQATT and CDR2 is SNEGSKA (reference sequence). DNA for the CDR3: TGCAGTGCTTACCTAGCGGTTGGGGGGGAGACCCAGTACTTC. This translates into CSAYLAVGGETQYF.

This clonotype was seen more than once but under ten times. The rearrangement links TRBV15 to TRBJ2-3, with D unresolved. Germline CDR1 LNHNV, CDR2 YYDKDF (reference sequence). The CDR3 is made up of 15 amino acids. V lost 1 base and J 0 bases, leaving 8 bases between the germline ends. The CDR3: CATSRAWPSTDTQYF. The CDR3 DNA reads as TGTGCCACCAGCAGAGCTTGGCCGAGCACAGATACGCAGTATTTT. Together with reference TRBV15 and TRBJ2-3, the CDR3 gives the full variable domain: DAMVIQNPRYQVTQFGKPVTLSCSQTLNHNVMYWYQQKSSQAPKLLFHYYDKDFNNEADTPDNFQSRRPNTSFCFLDIRSPGLGDTAMYLCATSRAWPSTDTQYFGPGTRLTVL.

The J gene is TRBJ1-1, the V gene TRBV4-2; D remains ambiguous. Germline V lookup: CDR1 LGHNA, CDR2 YNFKEQ. CDR3 length: 13 residues. V lost 8 bases to trimming and J lost 0 bases, with 10 bases between them. In DNA, the CDR3 is TGTGCCAGCCGTGACGGGATGAACACTGAAGCTTTCTTT. Residues: CASRDGMNTEAFF.

This sequence joins TRBV20-1 and TRBJ2-1; 9 bases agree with TRBD2. The CDR3 runs to 14 residues. CDR1 and CDR2 from the germline V gene are DFQATT and SNEGSKA (reference sequence). J was trimmed by 7 bases and V by 2 bases; bases with no gene match: 6. CDR3 region: CSARLRGGMNEQFF. CDR3 DNA sequence: TGCAGTGCTAGATTGCGGGGGGGTATGAATGAGCAGTTCTTC.

The chain's CDR3 is CASSVEGTNTEAFF. CDR3 in DNA: TGTGCCAGCAGCGTCGAAGGGACGAACACTGAAGCTTTCTTT. The chain has TRBV9 and TRBJ1-1; tentatively, D is TRBD1 (5 bases). Trimming left V 2 bases short and J 1 base short, with 9 bases between. The CDR3 spans 14 residues. Germline V gene sequence: CDR1 SGDLS, CDR2 YYNGEE. Filled out from reference TRBV9 and TRBJ1-1, the complete variable domain reads DSGVTQTPKHLITATGQRVTLRCSPRSGDLSVYWYQQSLDQGLQFLIQYYNGEERAKGNILERFSAQQFPDLHSELNLSSLELGDSALYFCASSVEGTNTEAFFGQGTRLTVV.

This clonotype was picked up a small number of times. J is TRBJ2-1 and V is TRBV7-6, with 10 bases that match TRBD2. From germline, CDR1 is SGHVS and CDR2 FNYEAQ. The CDR3 has 16 amino acids. V was pared by 5 bases and J by 8 bases, with 12 bases of the junction left unmatched. This chain's CDR3 is CASSTQAGGSFDEQFF. CDR3 DNA sequence: TGTGCCAGCAGCACCCAAGCGGGGGGGTCTTTTGATGAGCAGTTCTTC.

There are a few counts of this clonotype. The chain employs TRBV6-2 or TRBV6-3 and TRBJ2-5, with D possibly TRBD1 on 7 matching bases. V was shortened by 7 bases and J by 5 bases, with 17 bases between the two germline ends. CDR3 size: 14 residues. Per the germline V gene, CDR1 is MNHEY and CDR2 is SVGEGT. The DNA for the CDR3 is TGTGCCAGCAATGCCAGGGGGGCCTTGGAGACCCAGTACTTC. Its protein product is CASNARGALETQYF.

This clonotype was counted a few times. The V gene is TRBV12-3 or TRBV12-4, the J gene TRBJ2-5, with 7 bases that match TRBD1. The CDR3 runs to 15 residues. J lost 3 bases, V lost 4 bases, and 8 bases had no gene match. The CDR3 region is CASSSHTGTEETQYF. For the CDR3, the DNA is TGTGCCAGCAGTTCCCACACCGGGACAGAAGAGACCCAGTACTTC.

This clonotype was seen a single time. The rearrangement joins TRBV20-1 to TRBJ2-7, with D maybe TRBD1 (6 bases). Germline V gene lookup returns CDR1 DFQATT and CDR2 SNEGSKA (reference sequence). Trimming took off 4 bases at V and 2 bases at J, with 18 bases between the two ends. The CDR3 loop spans 15 amino acids. The CDR3 loop reads CSAISSGVPTYEQYF. The CDR3 DNA sequence: TGCAGTGCTATCTCTTCAGGGGTCCCAACCTACGAGCAGTACTTC.

The genes are TRBV7-8 and TRBJ2-3; D is unresolved. CDR1 SGHVS and CDR2 FQNEAQ come from the germline V gene. CDR3 size: 17 residues. The V gene lost 4 bases and the J gene lost 0 bases, with 17 bases spanning the gap. CDR3 residues: CASSYLGWGSSTDTQYF. CDR3 bases: TGTGCCAGCAGCTACCTAGGTTGGGGATCTAGCACAGATACGCAGTATTTT.

This chain uses TRBV10-3 with TRBJ1-2, with 7 bases aligning to TRBD1. This CDR3 is 15 amino acids long. Germline CDR1 reads ENHRY; CDR2 reads SYGVKD. J lost 3 bases, V lost 4 bases, and 8 bases had no gene match. CDR3 DNA sequence: TGTGCCATCAGTGGCCACCCGACAGGGCACTATGGCTACACCTTC. It is translated as CAISGHPTGHYGYTF.

The genes are TRBV5-5 and TRBJ2-2; D might be TRBD2 (5 bases). CDR1 SGHKS and CDR2 YYEKEE come from the germline V gene (reference sequence). The CDR3 consists of 16 residues. The germline V and J ends were trimmed by 4 bases and 1 base, with 14 bases remaining between them. CDR3 amino acids: CASSPVGSLNTGELFF. The CDR3 DNA sequence: TGTGCCAGCAGCCCCGTTGGGAGCTTGAACACCGGGGAGCTGTTTTTT.

This clonotype has more than one count but fewer than ten. The rearrangement joins TRBV4-2 to TRBJ2-5, with D hard to call. This CDR3 has 13 residues. In germline, CDR1 is LGHNA, CDR2 YNFKEQ. V shed 1 base and J shed 2 bases, with 5 bases lying between them. The CDR3 nucleotides read TGTGCCAGCAGCCAAGCGGCGCAAGAGACCCAGTACTTC. Translation: CASSQAAQETQYF.

This clonotype was counted at least ten times. This chain links TRBV6-5 with TRBJ2-7; the D call may be TRBD1 or TRBD2 (5 bases each). The germline V gene encodes CDR1 MNHEY and CDR2 SVGAGI. V dropped 6 bases and J dropped 5 bases, with 8 bases sitting between them. The CDR3 has 11 residues. The CDR3 sequence is CASSRGDEQYF. In DNA, the CDR3 is TGTGCCAGCAGCCGAGGGGACGAGCAGTACTTC.

The CDR3 sequence is CSAGGRTGELFF. CDR3 DNA sequence: TGCAGTGCCGGGGGGCGGACCGGGGAGCTGTTTTTT. V is TRBV20-1 and J is TRBJ2-2; the D gene is possibly TRBD2 (7 bases). Germline V lookup: CDR1 DFQATT, CDR2 SNEGSKA (reference sequence). Trimming left V 6 bases short and J 5 bases short, with 10 bases between. The CDR3 sequence is 12 residues long.

This chain uses TRBV6-2 or TRBV6-3 with TRBJ2-1; 8 bases are a match to TRBD2. V shed 6 bases, J shed 4 bases, and the junction held 8 bases outside the gene matches. The CDR3 totals 15 residues. Germline V lookup: CDR1 MNHEY, CDR2 SVGEGT. Here the CDR3 DNA reads TGTGCCAGCAGACTTAGCGGGGCGCTATACAATGAGCAGTTCTTC. Protein product: CASRLSGALYNEQFF.

This clonotype was detected a few times. The rearrangement uses TRBV24-1 and TRBJ2-1; D gene ambiguous. The CDR3 runs to 14 residues. V lost 4 bases and J 8 bases, leaving 14 bases between the germline ends. Germline V lookup: CDR1 KGHDR, CDR2 SFDVKD. CDR3 DNA sequence: TGTGCCACCAGTGACTCCAGGCCGGACGATGAGCAGTTCTTC. It specifies CATSDSRPDDEQFF.

The chain uses TRBV7-2 and TRBJ1-3; D unresolved. There are 16 residues in the CDR3. Trimming stripped 0 bases from V and 0 bases from J, with 9 bases between. CDR1 and CDR2 from the germline V gene are SGHTA and FQGNSA. The CDR3 region is CASSLAPPSSGNTIYF. As DNA, the CDR3 is TGTGCCAGCAGCTTAGCCCCACCAAGCTCTGGAAACACCATATATTTT.

CDR3: CASSLVLGGKAEAFF. CDR3 bases: TGTGCCAGCAGCTTAGTCCTCGGGGGGAAGGCTGAAGCTTTCTTT. This sequence joins TRBV7-9 and TRBJ1-1, with D perhaps matching TRBD1 (5 bases). V shed 1 base and J shed 6 bases, with 15 bases lying between them. Germline V CDR1 and CDR2: SEHNR, FQNEAQ (reference sequence). The CDR3 totals 15 residues.

This clonotype was detected only a few times. The chain combines TRBV18 with TRBJ2-4, with D hard to call. The length of the CDR3 is 15 residues. The germline V gene encodes CDR1 KGHSH and CDR2 LQKENI. V was cut by 6 bases and J by 7 bases, with 19 bases left in between. This chain's CDR3 is CASSLRVGESNIQYF. DNA for the CDR3: TGTGCCAGCTCCCTTCGGGTAGGAGAGTCGAACATTCAGTACTTC.

The chain is built from TRBV7-8 and TRBJ2-3, with a possible D match to TRBD1 (6 bases). In germline, CDR1 is SGHVS, CDR2 FQNEAQ. V was pared by 4 bases and J by 6 bases, with 8 bases between. The CDR3 contains 12 residues. In DNA, the CDR3 is TGTGCCAGCAGCTATACAGGGGATACGCAGTATTTT. It encodes CASSYTGDTQYF.

This clonotype was recorded a few times. The chain recombines TRBV20-1 with TRBJ2-2, with D maybe TRBD1 (5 bases). CDR1 is DFQATT and CDR2 is SNEGSKA in the germline V gene (reference sequence). This CDR3 is 14 amino acids long. The V end was cut by 3 bases, the J end by 1 base, with 9 bases between. CDR3 in DNA: TGCAGTGCTAGTGCCAGGGTGAACACCGGGGAGCTGTTTTTT. It translates to CSASARVNTGELFF.

The genes are TRBV20-1 and TRBJ2-1; 12 nucleotides align to TRBD2. Germline CDR1 and CDR2: DFQATT and SNEGSKA (reference sequence). Germline trimming cut 5 bases from V and 4 bases from J; bases unmatched to any gene: 6. CDR3 length: 15 amino acids. As DNA, the CDR3 is TGCAGTGCTTCCGGACTAGCGGGGATGTACAATGAGCAGTTCTTC. Residues: CSASGLAGMYNEQFF.

This clonotype was detected only a few times. J is TRBJ2-1 and V is TRBV10-2; 7 bases align to TRBD2. Germline loops: CDR1 WSHSY, CDR2 SAAADI. V lost 6 bases to trimming and J lost 0 bases; unmatched junction nucleotides: 5. The CDR3 is 15 amino acids. The CDR3, as DNA: TGCGCCAGCAGCGGAGCGGGGATCTCCTACAATGAGCAGTTCTTC. It codes for CASSGAGISYNEQFF.

The chain links TRBV29-1 to TRBJ2-5; D is undetermined. Per germline, CDR1 SQVTM and CDR2 ANQGSEA. With 4 bases removed from V and 3 bases from J, the gap between germline ends came to 9 bases. The CDR3 contains 12 residues. The CDR3 region is CSVAVRKETQYF. DNA for the CDR3: TGCAGCGTTGCGGTACGGAAAGAGACCCAGTACTTC.

The chain couples TRBV29-1 to TRBJ2-3, with 9 bases lining up with TRBD1. Germline CDR1 reads SQVTM; CDR2 reads ANQGSEA. The CDR3 contains 15 residues. J was trimmed by 3 bases and V by 5 bases; bases with no gene match: 9. Written as DNA, the CDR3 is TGCAGCGTTAGGGACAGGGCTTTCTGGACAGATACGCAGTATTTT. This sequence encodes CSVRDRAFWTDTQYF.

This clonotype was recorded only once. The chain is built from TRBV5-1 and TRBJ2-1; 9 bases fit TRBD1. CDR1 and CDR2 (germline): SGHRS, YFSETQ. The CDR3 totals 16 residues. V shed 4 bases and J 3 bases; nucleotides not matched to a gene: 8. The CDR3 region has the DNA TGCGCCAGCAGCGACCCCGGGACAGGGAACTACAATGAGCAGTTCTTC. It is translated as CASSDPGTGNYNEQFF.

Many counts were recorded for this clonotype. An end of the junction differs from the germline gene, which may be a read error. The V call is TRBV5-1, the J call TRBJ2-3, with 10 bases matching TRBD2. This CDR3 contains 16 residues. Germline assignment: CDR1 SGHRS and CDR2 YFSETQ. CDR3 amino acids: CASSLGLAGGTDTQYF. The CDR3 coding sequence is TGTGCCAGCAGCTTGGGTCTAGCGGGGGGCACAGATACGCAGTATTTT. Based on the CDR3 plus reference TRBV5-1 and TRBJ2-3, the full variable domain is KAGVTQTPRYLIKTRGQQVTLSCSPISGHRSVSWYQQTPGQGLQFLFEYFSETQRNKGNFPGRFSGRQFSNSRSEMNVSTLELGDSALYLCASSLGLAGGTDTQYFGPGTRLTVL.

The chain joins TRBV12-3 or TRBV12-4 to TRBJ2-3; 7 bases are a match to TRBD2. The CDR3 extends over 16 amino acids. The trim removed 5 bases at V and 3 bases at J, leaving 11 bases unmatched. In DNA form, the CDR3 reads TGTGCCAGCAGTCCAGGACTAGGCCGTGTGACAGATACGCAGTATTTT. This encodes CASSPGLGRVTDTQYF.